A single T cell receptor (beta chain) is shown here with its context. Its antigen is unidentified. This CDR3 has 14 amino acids. In germline, CDR1 is SQVTM, CDR2 ANQGSEA. V lost 7 bases to trimming and J lost 1 base, with 13 bases between them. These data are taken from a study of T-cell memory formation after mild COVID-19. Across the study: Most TCR clusters belonged to a single donor. Study-level points and caveats: Mostly located in CM and EM were contracting CD4+ clones, with contracting CD8+ clones located in EMRA. Unconfirmed was the SARS-CoV-2 specificity of second-wave clones that peaked on day 37.

TCR alpha and TCR beta cDNA libraries carrying sample barcodes and UMIs were produced by 5'RACE using constant-segment primers. In TCRdb, the 5' RACE reads were re-called with MiXCR into one record per CDR3 protein. The repertoire holds around 340,000 distinct CDR3 sequences, with about an eighth as singletons. The TCR originated in a man aged 18 to 29 who had mild COVID-19 (a few samples of this study predate the infection). Cell type and time point are not known. The sequencing sample was made of PBMCs or a T cell subset sorted from them (not recorded which). The chain is built from TRBV29-1 and TRBJ2-2, with a tentative D call TRBD1 (5 bases). The CDR3 nucleotides read TGCAGCGCTAAAGACAGATTGAACACCGGGGAGCTGTTTTTT. It encodes CSAKDRLNTGELFF.